A single sample is the source of the 28 T cell receptor beta chains below, sequenced in a study of blood T cell repertoires in COVID-19. The repertoire was sequenced with immunoSEQ multiplex PCR; TCRdb's copy has only in-frame clones and lacks some. The table has 250,000 to 350,000 clones, roughly 87% seen once. Sequences were obtained from peripheral blood. The origin of the receptors is a woman aged 50 to 65 who had recovered from COVID-19.

The chain links TRBV10-3 to TRBJ1-4; 7 nucleotides match TRBD1. The CDR3 sequence is 11 residues long. CDR1 and CDR2 (germline): ENHRY, SYGVKD. After removal of 10 bases from V and 10 bases from J, the junction contained 6 bases not matched to a gene. The CDR3 sequence is CATRQGVKLFF. The CDR3 DNA reads as TGTGCCACGAGACAGGGAGTAAAACTGTTTTTT.

The chain uses TRBV18 and TRBJ1-1, with D unresolved. CDR3 length equals 13 residues. CDR1 and CDR2 (germline): KGHSH, LQKENI. V lost 0 bases to trimming and J lost 5 bases, with 7 bases between them. This CDR3 reads CASSPPEETEAFF. The DNA for the CDR3 is TGTGCCAGCTCACCACCGGAGGAGACTGAAGCTTTCTTT. Full variable domain (outside the CDR3, taken from reference TRBV18 and TRBJ1-1): NAGVMQNPRHLVRRRGQEARLRCSPMKGHSHVYWYRQLPEEGLKFMVYLQKENIIDESGMPKERFSAEFPKEGPSILRIQQVVRGDSAAYFCASSPPEETEAFFGQGTRLTVV.

This chain joins TRBV7-6 and TRBJ1-2; tentatively, D is TRBD1 (5 bases). Trimming took off 5 bases at V and 8 bases at J, with 18 bases between the two ends. The CDR3 length is 14 residues. In germline, CDR1 is SGHVS, CDR2 FNYEAQ. CDR3 region: CASSTIGGEHGYTF. CDR3 DNA: TGTGCCAGCAGCACAATCGGGGGAGAACACGGCTACACCTTC.

The V and J genes are TRBV28 and TRBJ2-3; D call uncertain. The V end was cut by 8 bases, the J end by 5 bases, with 20 bases between. The CDR3 runs 15 residues. Germline V CDR1 and CDR2: MDHEN, SYDVKM. The CDR3 protein is CASRRVSTRGDTQYF. CDR3 nucleotide sequence: TGTGCCAGCCGTCGGGTCTCGACCAGAGGAGATACGCAGTATTTT. The full variable domain, its missing parts supplied by reference TRBV28 and TRBJ2-3, is DVKVTQSSRYLVKRTGEKVFLECVQDMDHENMFWYRQDPGLGLRLIYFSYDVKMKEKGDIPEGYSVSREKKERFSLILESASTNQTSMYLCASRRVSTRGDTQYFGPGTRLTVL.

The chain has TRBV6-4 and TRBJ2-2; 8 nucleotides align to TRBD2. The germline CDR1 and CDR2 sequences are MRHNA and SNTAGT. The junction had 11 bases not matched to a gene; V was cut back by 5 bases and J by 0 bases. The CDR3 runs to 18 residues. The CDR3 sequence is CASSKSGSSAANTGELFF. The CDR3 bases are TGTGCCAGCAGTAAGAGCGGGAGCTCTGCTGCGAACACCGGGGAGCTGTTTTTT.

The chain has TRBV5-4 and TRBJ2-3, with D possibly TRBD1 on 6 matching bases. The V gene's germline CDR1 is SGHNT and CDR2 YYREEE (reference sequence). V was pared by 3 bases and J by 1 base, with 12 bases between. This CDR3 contains 15 residues. The DNA of the CDR3 is TGTGCCAGCAGCTCCGGACAGAGTCGCACAGATACGCAGTATTTT. This encodes CASSSGQSRTDTQYF.

This chain links TRBV3-1 (or the pseudogene TRBV3-2) with TRBJ1-2, with TRBD1 matching 11 bases. The length of the CDR3 is 13 residues. Germline loops: CDR1 LGHDT, CDR2 YNNKEL (reference sequence). V lost 1 base to trimming and J lost 13 bases; unmatched junction nucleotides: 5. CDR3 bases: TGTGCCAGCAGCCAAGGGGACAGGGGGTTATTCACCTTC. It translates to CASSQGDRGLFTF.

The V call is TRBV6-6, the J call TRBJ1-4; D perhaps matches TRBD1 (6 bases). The CDR3 totals 15 residues. Germline-derived CDR1 and CDR2 are MNHNY and SVGAGI (reference sequence). The V end was cut by 2 bases, the J end by 7 bases, with 14 bases between. CDR3 in amino acids: CASSYPVQGREKLFF. Here the CDR3 DNA reads TGTGCCAGCAGTTACCCCGTACAGGGCCGTGAAAAACTGTTTTTT.

The chain employs TRBV6-2 or TRBV6-3 and TRBJ1-2; D is possibly TRBD1 (6 bases). CDR1 is MNHEY and CDR2 is SVGEGT in the germline V gene. The CDR3 covers 16 residues. Trimming pared 2 bases from V and 10 bases from J, leaving 23 bases between. CDR3 DNA: TGTGCCAGCAGTTACCCAAGTCCCGTTGATGGACAGTACTACACCTTC. Translated: CASSYPSPVDGQYYTF.

The rearrangement links TRBV11-2 to TRBJ1-1; D unresolved. The CDR3 covers 11 residues. Germline V gene lookup returns CDR1 SGHAT and CDR2 FQNNGV. Trimming cost V 3 bases and J 4 bases, with 3 bases left between them. CDR3 bases: TGTGCCAGCAGCTTCCGCACTGAAGCTTTCTTT. It is translated as CASSFRTEAFF.

This chain uses TRBV28 with TRBJ2-5, with TRBD2 identical over 11 bases. With V trimmed by 4 bases and J by 6 bases, 7 bases remained unmatched. Germline assignment: CDR1 MDHEN and CDR2 SYDVKM. CDR3 length equals 15 residues. Written as DNA, the CDR3 is TGTGCCAGCAGTTCCGGTCTAGCGGGAGGTCAGACCCAGTACTTC. Protein: CASSSGLAGGQTQYF.

This clone occurred once. The rearrangement joins TRBV19 to TRBJ1-2; a weak D match, TRBD1 (5 bases). Germline CDR1 reads LNHDA; CDR2 reads SQIVND (reference sequence). Trimming cost V 6 bases and J 5 bases, with 16 bases left between them. This CDR3 is built from 14 residues. CDR3 region: CASSPGWGAYGYTF. Here the CDR3 DNA reads TGTGCCAGTAGCCCAGGCTGGGGCGCGTATGGCTACACCTTC.

The J gene is TRBJ2-1, the V gene TRBV7-3; the match to TRBD2 covers 7 bases. This CDR3 comprises 16 residues. V shed 5 bases, J shed 7 bases, and the junction held 14 bases outside the gene matches. Germline V gives CDR1 SGHTA, CDR2 FQGTGA. The CDR3 nucleotides are TGTGCCAGCAGCCCCCACTCGGCTAGCGGACGTAATGAGCAGTTCTTC. It encodes CASSPHSASGRNEQFF.

This clone was seen once. The CDR3 DNA reads as TGTGCCAGCAGCTTCAGAACCGGGACTAGCGGGAGTTATGAGCAGTTCTTC. Translating it yields CASSFRTGTSGSYEQFF. The J gene is TRBJ2-1, the V gene TRBV7-9, with 14 bases identical to TRBD2. This CDR3 is 17 amino acids long. Trimming removed 3 bases from V and 8 bases from J; junction bases left unmatched: 9. Germline lookup yields CDR1 SEHNR and CDR2 FQNEAQ (reference sequence). Combining the CDR3 with reference TRBV7-9 and TRBJ2-1 gives the whole variable domain DTGVSQNPRHKITKRGQNVTFRCDPISEHNRLYWYRQTLGQGPEFLTYFQNEAQLEKSRLLSDRFSAERPKGSFSTLEIQRTEQGDSAMYLCASSFRTGTSGSYEQFFGPGTRLTVL.

The chain recombines TRBV5-1 with TRBJ2-2; 7 bases are a match to TRBD1. Looked up from germline, CDR1 is SGHRS and CDR2 is YFSETQ. The CDR3 loop spans 16 amino acids. The V gene end was trimmed by 6 bases and the J gene end by 5 bases; junction bases not matched to a gene: 13. The CDR3 spells CASNPLPGQTTGELFF. For the CDR3, the DNA is TGCGCCAGCAACCCCTTACCGGGACAGACGACCGGGGAGCTGTTTTTT.

V and J are TRBV7-2 and TRBJ2-7; D possibly corresponds to TRBD2 (5 bases). CDR1 SGHTA and CDR2 FQGNSA come from the germline V gene. The CDR3 totals 13 residues. V gave up 5 bases and J gave up 5 bases, with 13 bases separating them. The CDR3 is CASSRSGRHEQYF. The CDR3 DNA reads as TGTGCCAGCAGCCGAAGCGGCCGCCACGAGCAGTACTTC.

The rearrangement joins TRBV9 to TRBJ1-2, with 9 bases that match TRBD1. CDR1 and CDR2 from the germline V gene are SGDLS and YYNGEE. The CDR3 is 16 amino acids. The V segment lost 3 bases and the J segment 5 bases; nucleotides outside the gene matches: 11. The CDR3 loop is CASSGGGQGLGYGYTF. The CDR3 region has the DNA TGTGCCAGCAGCGGAGGGGGACAGGGCCTCGGGTATGGCTACACCTTC.

This clone was picked up one time. The rearrangement uses TRBV18 and TRBJ1-1, with 9 nucleotides matching TRBD1. CDR1 KGHSH and CDR2 LQKENI come from the germline V gene. J was trimmed by 0 bases and V by 3 bases; bases with no gene match: 8. The CDR3 sequence is 17 residues long. CDR3 residues: CASSPFRDRAMNTEAFF. CDR3 bases: TGTGCCAGCTCACCGTTCCGGGACAGGGCCATGAACACTGAAGCTTTCTTT.

The chain carries TRBV7-9 and TRBJ1-2; D is uncertain. CDR1 is SEHNR, CDR2 FQNEAQ, per germline (reference sequence). The CDR3 contains 13 residues. Trimming pared 3 bases from V and 4 bases from J, leaving 9 bases between. The CDR3 DNA reads TGTGCCAGCAGCTTGGGAGCGGGCTATGGCTACACCTTC. Protein product: CASSLGAGYGYTF.

This rearrangement joins TRBV5-6 to TRBJ2-7; TRBD1 matches 12 bases. Germline assignment: CDR1 SGHDT and CDR2 YYEEEE. Losses at the gene ends were 5 bases for V and 5 bases for J; bases not matched to a gene: 11. The CDR3 covers 16 residues. The CDR3 DNA sequence: TGTGCCAGCAGGTCCACACCGGGACAGGGGGCGAACGAGCAGTACTTC. Protein: CASRSTPGQGANEQYF.

For the CDR3, the DNA is TGTGCCAGCTCACTAGGACAGGCCTTTGGCGGGGAGCTGTTTTTT. Amino acid sequence: CASSLGQAFGGELFF. The V call is TRBV18, the J call TRBJ2-2; 7 nucleotides align to TRBD1. J lost 7 bases, V lost 4 bases, and 9 bases had no gene match. The CDR3 sequence is 15 residues long. CDR1 and CDR2 from the germline V gene are KGHSH and LQKENI.

This chain connects TRBV4-2 to TRBJ2-3; D might be TRBD1 (6 bases). Germline CDR1 and CDR2: LGHNA and YNFKEQ. Between the trimmed V and J ends, which lost 6 bases and 8 bases, there was a span of 15 bases. The CDR3 length is 13 residues. CDR3 sequence reads: CASSNVGGVTQYF. CDR3 nucleotide sequence: TGTGCCAGCAGTAACGTAGGGGGTGTTACGCAGTATTTT.

The chain carries TRBV18 and TRBJ1-2; D is unclear. Germline values: CDR1 KGHSH, CDR2 LQKENI. The length of the CDR3 is 15 residues. The V gene lost 2 bases and the J gene lost 6 bases, with 16 bases spanning the gap. CDR3 coding DNA: TGTGCCAGCTCACCAGATAGGGCCGCGGGTAATGGCTACACCTTC. It specifies CASSPDRAAGNGYTF. The full variable domain, rest sourced from reference TRBV18 and TRBJ1-2, is NAGVMQNPRHLVRRRGQEARLRCSPMKGHSHVYWYRQLPEEGLKFMVYLQKENIIDESGMPKERFSAEFPKEGPSILRIQQVVRGDSAAYFCASSPDRAAGNGYTFGSGTRLTVV.

This chain connects TRBV7-3 to TRBJ2-2; 7 bases are a match to TRBD2. Looked up from germline, CDR1 is SGHTA and CDR2 is FQGTGA. The CDR3 runs to 17 residues. J was trimmed by 4 bases and V by 0 bases; bases with no gene match: 8. For the CDR3, the DNA is TGTGCCAGCAGCTTAACGACTTGGACTAGAAGCACCGGGGAGCTGTTTTTT. This translates into CASSLTTWTRSTGELFF.

Here the CDR3 DNA reads TGTGCCAGCAGTTTACTAGCGTCTAGCACAGATACGCAGTATTTT. Protein: CASSLLASSTDTQYF. The chain is built from TRBV27 and TRBJ2-3, with TRBD2 as a possible D gene (6 bases). This CDR3 spans 15 amino acids. V was cut by 2 bases and J by 0 bases, with 9 bases left in between. Germline lookup yields CDR1 MNHEY and CDR2 SMNVEV (reference sequence).

The chain links TRBV19 to TRBJ2-2; TRBD2 might be the D (6 bases). The V gene's germline CDR1 is LNHDA and CDR2 SQIVND (reference sequence). The CDR3 is made up of 15 amino acids. The V end was cut by 5 bases, the J end by 2 bases, with 12 bases between. The CDR3 sequence: CASSLRDLNTGELFF. For the CDR3, the DNA is TGTGCCAGTAGTCTCCGGGACTTAAACACCGGGGAGCTGTTTTTT.

A single count supports this clone. CDR3 bases: TGTGCCAGCAGTGCCCAGAATTTCTATGGCTACACCTTC. Protein sequence: CASSAQNFYGYTF. The V gene is TRBV25-1, the J gene TRBJ1-2; D uncertain. Germline V CDR1 and CDR2: MGHDK, SYGVNS. The CDR3 sequence is 13 residues long. Trimming stripped 4 bases from V and 4 bases from J, with 10 bases between.

The chain links TRBV5-1 to TRBJ2-6; D ambiguous. The CDR3 runs 15 residues. V lost 0 bases and J 0 bases, leaving 4 bases between the germline ends. Per germline, CDR1 SGHRS and CDR2 YFSETQ. The CDR3 loop is CASSLGSSGANVLTF. The CDR3 coding sequence is TGCGCCAGCAGCTTGGGGAGCTCTGGGGCCAACGTCCTGACTTTC.